This passage covers 19 T cell receptor beta chains from one sample sequenced in a study of shared clonotypes between healthy human individuals. The table came from immunoSEQ multiplex PCR; TCRdb's copy has only in-frame clones and leaves some out. The table lists around 2.5 million clones, 93% of them singletons. Sequencing input: naive CD4+ T cells from PBMCs. Subset denoted: CD45RA+ positively selected. The receptors originated from a man younger than 35 in good health. Some clones in this sample may be carry-over from other donors' samples.

This clone has a single count. The chain carries TRBV11-2 and TRBJ2-1, with D tentatively TRBD2 (5 bases). Germline V gives CDR1 SGHAT, CDR2 FQNNGV. This CDR3 is built from 12 residues. Trimming removed 7 bases at V and 15 bases at J, with 19 bases between. The CDR3, as DNA: TGTGCCAGCACCCCCCAAGCGGACGCCGGGTTCTTC. Its protein product is CASTPQADAGFF.

This chain's CDR3 is CAWSSGRTDTQYF. The CDR3 DNA follows: TGTGCCTGGTCGAGCGGGAGAACAGATACGCAGTATTTT. The chain joins TRBV30 to TRBJ2-3; 8 bases align to TRBD2. The V segment lost 5 bases and the J segment 3 bases; nucleotides outside the gene matches: 4. The CDR3 sequence is 13 residues long. Germline-derived CDR1 and CDR2 are GTSNPN and SVGIG (reference sequence).

The V and J genes are TRBV25-1 and TRBJ1-3; D remains unclear. The V and J ends lost 0 bases and 4 bases respectively, with 7 bases between them. The V gene's germline CDR1 is MGHDK and CDR2 SYGVNS. There are 14 residues in the CDR3. CDR3 protein: CASSEYRSGNTIYF. The CDR3 DNA reads TGTGCCAGCAGTGAATATAGGTCCGGAAACACCATATATTTT.

V and J are TRBV4-3 and TRBJ2-1, with a tentative D call TRBD2 (5 bases). The CDR3 contains 14 residues. V shed 0 bases and J shed 10 bases, with 13 bases lying between them. Germline V gene lookup returns CDR1 LGHNA and CDR2 YSLEER. In DNA, the CDR3 is TGCGCCAGCAGCCAAGATCATCGGGGTTGGGAGCAGTTCTTC. It yields the protein CASSQDHRGWEQFF.

This clone was counted between two and nine times. The same CDR3 can be traced to other DNA sequences in this sample. J is TRBJ2-4 and V is TRBV27; D gene unclear. The CDR3 contains 12 residues. V dropped 2 bases and J dropped 6 bases, with 5 bases sitting between them. Germline V gene lookup returns CDR1 MNHEY and CDR2 SMNVEV (reference sequence). Here the CDR3 reads CASSLGGNIQYF. CDR3 DNA: TGTGCCAGCAGTTTAGGCGGAAACATTCAGTACTTC.

Comment on this clone: This CDR3 is also generated by other DNA sequences in the sample. The chain is built from TRBV5-1 and TRBJ1-1, with D uncertain. V was trimmed by 4 bases and J by 1 base, leaving 2 bases between them. From germline, CDR1 is SGHRS and CDR2 YFSETQ. This CDR3 has 11 amino acids. CDR3: CASSANTEAFF. CDR3 bases: TGCGCCAGCAGCGCGAACACTGAAGCTTTCTTT.

To note about this clone: Other nucleotide sequences from this sample produce the same CDR3. This rearrangement joins TRBV5-1 to TRBJ1-2, with TRBD1 identical over 7 bases. CDR3 length equals 13 residues. V was pared by 2 bases and J by 4 bases, with 2 bases of the junction left unmatched. The germline CDR1 and CDR2 sequences are SGHRS and YFSETQ. The CDR3 DNA sequence: TGCGCCAGCAGCTTCCAGGGGGGCTATGGCTACACCTTC. It encodes CASSFQGGYGYTF.

J is TRBJ2-2 and V is TRBV29-1, with TRBD2 identical over 10 bases. The CDR3 totals 17 residues. Per germline, CDR1 SQVTM and CDR2 ANQGSEA. J gave up 2 bases and V 6 bases, and 12 bases lay outside the gene matches. CDR3 DNA: TGCAGCGTAGACTTAACCACTAGCGGGGTTAACACCGGGGAGCTGTTTTTT. This sequence encodes CSVDLTTSGVNTGELFF.

The chain couples TRBV5-4 to TRBJ1-4; tentative D call: TRBD1 (5 bases). V lost 0 bases and J 8 bases, leaving 11 bases between the germline ends. The CDR3 length is 14 residues. The V gene's germline CDR1 is SGHNT and CDR2 YYREEE (reference sequence). DNA of the CDR3: TGTGCCAGCAGCTTGGGGAGGGGAGGAGAAAAACTGTTTTTT. It specifies CASSLGRGGEKLFF.

In DNA form, the CDR3 reads TGTGCCAGCAGCCCGGGACTAGCGGGAGAGAGCGAGCAGTACTTC. This translates into CASSPGLAGESEQYF. The V call is TRBV7-3, the J call TRBJ2-7, with 14 nucleotides matching TRBD2. The length of the CDR3 is 15 residues. Germline CDR1 SGHTA, CDR2 FQGTGA. Unmatched junction bases numbered 6, after V lost 5 bases and J lost 6 bases. Complete variable domain (other parts from reference TRBV7-3 and TRBJ2-7): GAGVSQTPSNKVTEKGKYVELRCDPISGHTALYWYRQSLGQGPEFLIYFQGTGAADDSGLPNDRFFAVRPEGSVSTLKIQRTERGDSAVYLCASSPGLAGESEQYFGPGTRLTVT.

The V gene is TRBV2, the J gene TRBJ2-2; no definite D call. V gave up 8 bases and J gave up 1 base, with 14 bases separating them. The germline CDR1 and CDR2 sequences are SNHLY and FYNNEI. This CDR3 is built from 15 residues. In DNA form, the CDR3 reads TGTGCCAGCGCCCCGTTTAGGGTGAACACCGGGGAGCTGTTTTTT. It specifies CASAPFRVNTGELFF.

This clone was seen only once. Within the sample, other DNA sequences also encode this same CDR3. The rearrangement joins TRBV5-1 to TRBJ2-7, with 8 bases matching TRBD1. With V trimmed by 0 bases and J by 2 bases, 4 bases remained unmatched. The CDR3 is 15 amino acids. CDR1 SGHRS and CDR2 YFSETQ come from the germline V gene. CDR3 sequence (DNA): TGCGCCAGCAGCTTGGGTGGACAGGGACCCTACGAGCAGTACTTC. This codes for CASSLGGQGPYEQYF.

This chain links TRBV7-3 with TRBJ2-2; TRBD2 might be the D (5 bases). The CDR3 totals 13 residues. V lost 6 bases and J 4 bases, leaving 9 bases between the germline ends. Germline V lookup: CDR1 SGHTA, CDR2 FQGTGA. The CDR3 here is CASRPGSTGELFF. CDR3 in DNA: TGTGCCAGCAGGCCGGGGTCCACCGGGGAGCTGTTTTTT.

The rearrangement joins TRBV2 to TRBJ1-1, with 7 nucleotides matching TRBD1. CDR3 length: 15 residues. CDR1 and CDR2 from the germline V gene are SNHLY and FYNNEI. Germline trimming cut 10 bases from V and 0 bases from J; bases unmatched to any gene: 11. CDR3 DNA: TGTGCCATCCGGGACAGTGTCGGGGTGAACACTGAAGCTTTCTTT. Translating gives CAIRDSVGVNTEAFF.

The V and J genes are TRBV7-2 and TRBJ2-1; 7 bases are shared with TRBD2. V dropped 5 bases and J dropped 0; count of bases not matched to a gene: 7. Germline-derived CDR1 and CDR2 are SGHTA and FQGNSA. The CDR3 is 16 residues long. The CDR3: CASSLLAESSYNEQFF. In DNA, the CDR3 is TGTGCCAGCAGCCTTCTAGCGGAGAGCTCCTACAATGAGCAGTTCTTC.

The chain employs TRBV28 and TRBJ2-1; D is unresolved. V was cut by 3 bases and J by 12 bases, with 6 bases left in between. The CDR3 length is 10 residues. The germline CDR1 and CDR2 sequences are MDHEN and SYDVKM. The CDR3, as DNA: TGTGCCAGCAGTTTCGGTCGGCAGTTCTTC. Its protein product is CASSFGRQFF.

The J gene is TRBJ1-3, the V gene TRBV5-5; 8 bases match TRBD1. V was clipped by 0 bases and J by 4 bases; unmatched bases: 6. CDR1 and CDR2 (germline): SGHKS, YYEKEE (reference sequence). This CDR3 spans 16 amino acids. CDR3 in DNA: TGTGCCAGCAGCTTGGGACAGGGGCTCAGCGGAAACACCATATATTTT. Translation gives CASSLGQGLSGNTIYF.

The chain combines TRBV27 with TRBJ1-4, with D perhaps TRBD1 (6 bases). Per the germline V gene, CDR1 is MNHEY and CDR2 is SMNVEV (reference sequence). The CDR3 is 14 amino acids. Deletions cut 3 bases from V and 8 bases from J, with 13 bases between. The CDR3 loop reads CASSLGAVREKLFF. In DNA, the CDR3 is TGTGCCAGCAGTTTGGGGGCGGTGAGAGAAAAACTGTTTTTT.

To note about this clone: Other DNA sequences in this sample translate to the same CDR3. The genes are TRBV7-3 and TRBJ1-2, with 8 bases lining up with TRBD1. V lost 5 bases to trimming and J lost 5 bases; unmatched junction nucleotides: 4. The CDR3 contains 13 residues. The germline CDR1 and CDR2 sequences are SGHTA and FQGTGA. The CDR3 DNA reads as TGTGCCAGCAGCCTCGGGACAGGATATGGCTACACCTTC. Protein sequence: CASSLGTGYGYTF.